This T cell receptor (beta chain) was sequenced during a study of CD8 T cells in Susac syndrome (dated by TCRdb to between 2018 and 2020). With respect to the entire study: The study used repertoire sequencing to test whether antigen drove CD8+ T cell activation and differentiation in Susac syndrome. The clonality of the CD8+ T cell repertoire was compared across approximately twelve healthy donors, around 14 Susac syndrome patients and under 18 multiple sclerosis patients. The research as a whole found: The TCR sequencing and HLA analysis was acknowledged to have included a relatively small number of individuals.

A word on this clonotype: Its binding antigen is unknown. No clone much larger than this one lies a single base away; base qualities are absent.

RNA was extracted using the RNeasy kit, and roughly 0.5 to 1 ug of the RNA was reverse transcribed with random hexamers. The immunoSEQ multiplex PCR assay, covering 54 Vbeta and 13 Jbeta segments, was used to amplify TCR beta CDR3 regions. PCR amplification bias was corrected using a synthetic template baseline for primer optimization and computational correction. Per the source publication's procedure: Reads were annotated to V, D and J genes according to IMGT and were analyzed with immunoSEQ Analyzer, with only productive sequences retained. To calculate clonality, Shannon entropy was normalized by log2 of the number of productive unique sequences and then subtracted from one. Public and private clones were assessed among the 100 most prevalent clones of each patient and control. Clones were defined as Susac-specific if absent from the healthy and MS cohorts, from under 1,200 published viral clones and from other ImmuneACCESS disease sequences. TCRdb itself trimmed the public reads at Q25 with fastp, ran MiXCR and retained productive beta chains. Here each entry gathers all rows of one CDR3 protein and keeps the most common genes and DNA. Clone size and V and J calls follow TCRdb, not the original study. The sample table records roughly 150,000 distinct CDR3 sequences; around 95% of these occur just once. The top ten constitute 0.13% to 0.15% of the sample.

Peripheral blood CD8+ and CD4+ T cells from healthy donors, Susac syndrome patients and multiple sclerosis patients were profiled by high-throughput TCR beta sequencing. The multiple sclerosis controls were treatment-naive patients whose relapsing-remitting disease, either stable or active, fulfilled the revised McDonald criteria. Bulk CD8+ and CD4+ T cells were purified by magnetic negative isolation, while CD8+ TEMRA cells were enriched using FACS. Blood was drawn into EDTA tubes, processed within 24 hours, and PBMCs were isolated by density gradient centrifugation. PBMCs intended for TCR sequencing were frozen in liquid nitrogen and were later thawed in a 37 degrees C water bath. The sorted or isolated CD4+, CD8+ and CD8+ TEMRA cells had a purity of 90% or higher. From its cysteine to its phenylalanine, the CDR3 spans 14 amino acids. The DNA shown is the 42-base CDR3, in frame from base 1. As encoded in the germline V gene (reference sequence), CDR1 is LNHNV while CDR2 is YYDKDF. V sheds 1 base and J sheds 3 bases, leaving 9 bases between their ends.

The sequencing sample was made of CD8+ T cells from PBMCs. The origin of this receptor is a human donor with multiple sclerosis. The chain joins TRBV15 to TRBJ1-1; there is no confident call for the D gene. The CDR3 sequence is CATSRVFGDTEAFF. The sequenced DNA is TGTGCCACCAGCAGAGTATTCGGGGACACTGAAGCTTTCTTT.